This is a list of T cell receptor beta chains from one sample in a study of blood T cell repertoires in COVID-19. TCRdb keeps only in-frame clones here, not all; method: immunoSEQ multiplex PCR. The data contain about 310,000 clones, 90% of them seen just once; the ten biggest clones take up 0.8% to 1.3%. The sample was peripheral blood. The receptors here all came from a woman between 35 and 50 years old with COVID-19, enrolled during active disease. Both conserved end residues are part of each CDR3. D genes are given only for firm matches. The size field is filled for only some rows; it gives once, few, many or a size class.

D | size | J | V | CDR3 | DNA
NA | NA | TRBJ2-7 | TRBV11-2 | CASSSLYYEQYF | TGTGCCAGCAGCTCTCTCTACTACGAGCAGTACTTC
TRBD1 | NA | TRBJ1-2 | TRBV9 | CASSLETGGRDYGYTF | TGTGCCAGCAGTCTAGAGACAGGGGGCAGGGACTATGGCTACACCTTC
NA | NA | TRBJ1-6 | TRBV3-1/TRBV3-2 | CASSPFNEAYSPLHF | TGTGCCAGCAGCCCCTTTAATGAAGCTTATTCACCCCTCCACTTT
NA | NA | TRBJ2-3 | TRBV11-2 | CASRTAVGGAPKDTQYF | TGTGCCAGCAGGACCGCCGTGGGGGGGGCACCTAAAGATACGCAGTATTTT
NA | NA | TRBJ1-1 | TRBV7-9 | CASSGDSLSAFF | TGTGCCAGCAGCGGGGACTCCTTGTCAGCTTTCTTT
NA | NA | TRBJ2-2 | TRBV19 | CASSIDWGGGYTGELFF | TGTGCCAGTAGTATCGATTGGGGTGGAGGTTACACCGGGGAGCTGTTTTTT
TRBD2 | NA | TRBJ2-7 | TRBV10-2 | CASSERLAGNPEQYF | TGCGCCAGCAGTGAGCGGCTAGCGGGAAATCCCGAGCAGTACTTC
NA | NA | TRBJ2-3 | TRBV27 | CASRVEYPDTQYF | TGTGCCAGCAGAGTGGAGTATCCAGATACGCAGTATTTT
NA | NA | TRBJ2-6 | TRBV11-3 | CASSSEGVPGANVLTF | TGTGCCAGCAGCTCAGAAGGGGTTCCCGGGGCCAACGTCCTGACTTTC
TRBD2 | once | TRBJ2-3 | TRBV7-7 | CASSRSLAGGTDTQYF | TGTGCTAGCAGCAGAAGCTTAGCGGGGGGCACAGATACGCAGTATTTT
TRBD1 | NA | TRBJ1-1 | TRBV28 | CASSLWAGQGSNTEAFF | TGTGCCAGCAGTTTATGGGCGGGACAGGGGTCGAACACTGAAGCTTTCTTT
NA | NA | TRBJ2-1 | TRBV11-2 | CASSSATEYNEQFF | TGTGCCAGCAGCTCCGCGACAGAATACAATGAGCAGTTCTTC
TRBD1 | NA | TRBJ1-2 | TRBV18 | CASSPGTGAPHGYTF | TGTGCCAGCTCACCAGGGACAGGGGCCCCCCATGGCTACACCTTC
TRBD1 | NA | TRBJ2-7 | TRBV28 | CASRPNRGHYEQYF | TGTGCCAGCAGGCCTAACAGGGGACACTACGAGCAGTACTTC
NA | NA | TRBJ1-5 | TRBV28 | CASTNGGGSNQPQHF | TGTGCCAGCACTAACGGGGGTGGAAGCAATCAGCCCCAGCATTTT
NA | NA | TRBJ2-1 | TRBV6-6 | CASRNLYNEQFF | TGTGCCAGCAGGAACCTATACAATGAGCAGTTCTTC
TRBD1 | few | TRBJ2-4 | TRBV19 | CASSINQGATKNIQYF | TGTGCCAGTAGTATAAATCAGGGGGCGACCAAAAACATTCAGTACTTC
NA | NA | TRBJ2-7 | TRBV2 | CASTQDTPLYEQYF | TGTGCCAGCACCCAGGACACACCTTTGTACGAGCAGTACTTC
NA | NA | TRBJ1-6 | TRBV5-1 | CASSLSGDNSPLHF | TGCGCCAGCAGCTTGTCGGGGGACAATTCACCCCTCCACTTT
NA | NA | TRBJ1-1 | TRBV6-2/TRBV6-3 | CASSYSDSHLNTEAFF | TGTGCCAGCAGTTATTCGGACAGTCACTTGAACACTGAAGCTTTCTTT
TRBD2 | few | TRBJ2-5 | TRBV4-3 | CASSQAGGEETQYF | TGCGCCAGCAGCCAAGCGGGAGGGGAAGAGACCCAGTACTTC
NA | NA | TRBJ1-5 | TRBV6-1 | CASSESGGTGQPQHF | TGTGCCAGCAGTGAAAGCGGGGGTACCGGGCAGCCCCAGCATTTT
NA | NA | TRBJ2-3 | TRBV2 | CASMRADTQYF | TGTGCCAGCATGCGGGCAGATACGCAGTATTTT
NA | NA | TRBJ1-2 | TRBV30 | CAWSVSGSGGYTF | TGTGCCTGGAGTGTATCAGGGAGCGGGGGCTACACCTTC
NA | once | TRBJ1-2 | TRBV6-5 | CASSYSLRDGYTF | TGTGCCAGCAGTTACTCTCTGAGGGATGGCTACACCTTC
NA | NA | TRBJ1-1 | TRBV4-3 | CASSQVDRRTEAFF | TGCGCCAGCAGCCAAGTTGACAGGAGGACTGAAGCTTTCTTT
NA | NA | TRBJ2-7 | TRBV28 | CASSYREFKEEQYF | TGTGCCAGCAGTTACAGGGAGTTCAAGGAGGAGCAGTACTTC
TRBD2 | NA | TRBJ2-7 | TRBV28 | CASSLLAGVHEQYF | TGTGCCAGCAGTTTATTGGCGGGGGTCCACGAGCAGTACTTC
NA | NA | TRBJ1-4 | TRBV20-1 | CSASAGINEKLFF | TGCAGTGCTAGTGCGGGGATCAACGAAAAACTGTTTTTT
NA | NA | TRBJ2-7 | TRBV27 | CASSQPGHQSYEQYF | TGTGCCAGCAGTCAACCAGGACACCAATCCTACGAGCAGTACTTC
TRBD2 | NA | TRBJ2-2 | TRBV4-1 | CASRAGLSGELFF | TGCGCCAGCAGAGCGGGGTTGTCCGGGGAGCTGTTTTTT
TRBD1 | NA | TRBJ1-1 | TRBV9 | CASSVNPSSQGAEAFF | TGTGCCAGCAGCGTAAATCCATCCTCTCAGGGGGCTGAGGCTTTCTTT
NA | once | TRBJ1-1 | TRBV7-2 | CASSPDGRRTEAFF | TGTGCCAGCAGCCCCGACGGGAGGAGGACTGAAGCTTTCTTT
NA | NA | TRBJ2-6 | TRBV6-2/TRBV6-3 | CASSLQVSGANVLTF | TGTGCCAGCAGTTTACAGGTCTCTGGGGCCAACGTCCTGACTTTC
NA | NA | TRBJ1-1 | TRBV5-6 | CASMGRGYTEAFF | TGTGCCAGCATGGGGCGGGGATACACTGAAGCTTTCTTT
NA | NA | TRBJ1-1 | TRBV5-6 | CASSLGRTTEAFF | TGTGCCAGCAGCTTGGGGCGGACTACTGAAGCTTTCTTT
TRBD1 | NA | TRBJ2-7 | TRBV5-8 | CASSSRLGQGVSYEQYF | TGTGCCAGCAGTAGCAGACTAGGACAGGGGGTTTCCTACGAGCAGTACTTC
NA | NA | TRBJ1-4 | TRBV5-6 | CASSPGPTNEKLFF | TGTGCCAGCAGCCCAGGGCCAACTAATGAAAAACTGTTTTTT
TRBD1 | NA | TRBJ1-1 | TRBV2 | CASSDGPPGTGVLNTEAFF | TGTGCCAGCAGTGACGGACCTCCCGGGACAGGCGTCCTGAACACTGAAGCTTTCTTT
NA | once | TRBJ1-4 | TRBV6-5 | CASSYRRERGEKLFF | TGTGCCAGCAGTTACCGACGGGAACGAGGGGAAAAACTGTTTTTT